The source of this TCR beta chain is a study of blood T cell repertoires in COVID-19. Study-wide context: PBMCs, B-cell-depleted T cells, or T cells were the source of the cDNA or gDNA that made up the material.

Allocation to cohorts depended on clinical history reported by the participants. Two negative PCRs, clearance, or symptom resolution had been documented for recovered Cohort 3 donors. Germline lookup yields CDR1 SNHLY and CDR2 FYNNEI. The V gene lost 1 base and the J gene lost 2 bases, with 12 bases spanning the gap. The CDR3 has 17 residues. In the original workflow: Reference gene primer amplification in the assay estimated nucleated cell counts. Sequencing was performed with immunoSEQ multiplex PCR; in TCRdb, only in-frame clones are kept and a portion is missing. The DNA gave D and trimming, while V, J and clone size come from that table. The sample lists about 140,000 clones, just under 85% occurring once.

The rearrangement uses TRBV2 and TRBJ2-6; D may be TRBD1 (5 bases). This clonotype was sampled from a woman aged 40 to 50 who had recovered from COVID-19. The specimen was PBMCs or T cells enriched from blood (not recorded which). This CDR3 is CASSEGRVVTGANVLTF. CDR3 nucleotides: TGTGCCAGCAGTGAAGGCAGGGTAGTTACTGGGGCCAACGTCCTGACTTTC.